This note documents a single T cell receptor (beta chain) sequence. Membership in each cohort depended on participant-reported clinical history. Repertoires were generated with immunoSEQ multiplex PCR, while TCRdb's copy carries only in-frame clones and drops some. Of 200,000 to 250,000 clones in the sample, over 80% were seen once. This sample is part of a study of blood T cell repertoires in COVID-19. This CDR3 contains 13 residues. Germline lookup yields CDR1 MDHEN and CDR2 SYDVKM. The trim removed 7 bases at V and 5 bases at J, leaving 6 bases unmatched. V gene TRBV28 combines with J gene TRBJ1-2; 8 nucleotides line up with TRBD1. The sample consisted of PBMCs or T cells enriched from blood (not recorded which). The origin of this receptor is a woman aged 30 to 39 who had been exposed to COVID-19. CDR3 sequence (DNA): TGTGCCAGCACCTCAGGGGGCCCTTATGGCTACACCTTC. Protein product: CASTSGGPYGYTF.